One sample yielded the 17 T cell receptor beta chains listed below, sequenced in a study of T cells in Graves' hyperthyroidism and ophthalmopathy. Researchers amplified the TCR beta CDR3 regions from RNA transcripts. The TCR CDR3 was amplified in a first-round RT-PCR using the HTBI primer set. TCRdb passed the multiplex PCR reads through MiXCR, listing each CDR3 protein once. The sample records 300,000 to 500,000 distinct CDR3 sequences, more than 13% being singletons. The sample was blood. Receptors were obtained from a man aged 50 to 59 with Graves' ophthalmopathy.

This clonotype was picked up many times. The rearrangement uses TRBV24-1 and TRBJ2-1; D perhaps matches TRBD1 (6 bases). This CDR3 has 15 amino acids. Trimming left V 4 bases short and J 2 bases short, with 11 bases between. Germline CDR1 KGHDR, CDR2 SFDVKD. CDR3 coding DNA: TGTGCCACCAGTGACCCGACAGGAACCTACAATGAGCAGTTCTTC. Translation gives CATSDPTGTYNEQFF.

CDR3 DNA: TGCGCCAGCAGTCAACGTAGCTCCTACAATGAGCAGTTCTTC. Encoded protein: CASSQRSSYNEQFF. This rearrangement joins TRBV10-1 to TRBJ2-1; no clear D. The V and J ends lost 5 bases and 0 bases respectively, with 8 bases between them. The CDR3 is made up of 14 amino acids. Germline CDR1 reads WNHNN; CDR2 reads SYGVQD (reference sequence).

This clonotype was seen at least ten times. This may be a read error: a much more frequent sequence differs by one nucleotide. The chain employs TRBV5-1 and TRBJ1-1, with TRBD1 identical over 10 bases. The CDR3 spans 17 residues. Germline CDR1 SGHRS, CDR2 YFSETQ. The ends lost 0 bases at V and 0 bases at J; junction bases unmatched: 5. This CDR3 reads CASSLELGTGVNTEAFF. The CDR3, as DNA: TGCGCCAGCAGCTTGGAACTTGGGACAGGGGTGAACACTGAAGCTTTCTTT.

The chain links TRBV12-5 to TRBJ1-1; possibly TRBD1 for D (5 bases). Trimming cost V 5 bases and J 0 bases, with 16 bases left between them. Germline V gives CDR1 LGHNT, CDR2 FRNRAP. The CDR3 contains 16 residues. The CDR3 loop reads CASGKARGGMNTEAFF. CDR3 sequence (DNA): TGTGCTAGTGGTAAGGCACGGGGGGGTATGAACACTGAAGCTTTCTTT.

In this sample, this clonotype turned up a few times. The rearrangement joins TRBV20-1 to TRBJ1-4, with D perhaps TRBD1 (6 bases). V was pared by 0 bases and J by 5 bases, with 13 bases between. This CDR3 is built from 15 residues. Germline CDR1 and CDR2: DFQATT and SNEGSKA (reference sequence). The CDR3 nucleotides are TGCAGTGCTAGAGATTCTAGGCAGGGGAATGAAAAACTGTTTTTT. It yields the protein CSARDSRQGNEKLFF.

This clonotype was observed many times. The chain's CDR3 is CASSFAVKNNEQFF. The CDR3 nucleotides read TGTGCCAGCTCATTTGCGGTCAAAAACAATGAGCAGTTCTTC. This chain joins TRBV18 and TRBJ2-1; D not resolved. V lost 5 bases to trimming and J lost 5 bases, with 13 bases between them. Per germline, CDR1 KGHSH and CDR2 LQKENI. The CDR3 has 14 amino acids.

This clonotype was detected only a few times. CDR3 in amino acids: CASSLVFTGNTEAFF. CDR3 in DNA: TGCGCCAGCAGCTTGGTCTTCACTGGGAACACTGAAGCTTTCTTT. This sequence joins TRBV5-1 and TRBJ1-1, with no clear D. The germline gives CDR1 SGHRS, CDR2 YFSETQ. V was clipped by 0 bases and J by 1 base, with 10 bases between them. This CDR3 has 15 residues.

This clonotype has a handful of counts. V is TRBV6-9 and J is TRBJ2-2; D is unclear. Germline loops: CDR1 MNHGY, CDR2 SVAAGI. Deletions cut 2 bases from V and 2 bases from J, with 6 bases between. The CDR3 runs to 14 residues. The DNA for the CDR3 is TGTGCCAGCAGTTATACGGGCAACACCGGGGAGCTGTTTTTT. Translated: CASSYTGNTGELFF.

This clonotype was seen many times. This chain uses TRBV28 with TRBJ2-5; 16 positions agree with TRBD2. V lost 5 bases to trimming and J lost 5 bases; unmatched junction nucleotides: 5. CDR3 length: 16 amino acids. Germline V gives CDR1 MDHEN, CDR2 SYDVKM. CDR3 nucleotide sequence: TGTGCCAGCAGTGCATCGGGACTAGCGGGAGGGGAGACCCAGTACTTC. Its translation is CASSASGLAGGETQYF.

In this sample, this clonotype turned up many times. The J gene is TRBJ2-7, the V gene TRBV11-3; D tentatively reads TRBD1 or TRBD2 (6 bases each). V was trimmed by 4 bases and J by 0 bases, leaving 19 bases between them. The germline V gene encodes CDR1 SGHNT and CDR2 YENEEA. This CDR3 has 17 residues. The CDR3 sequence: CASSSPRGVDTSYEQYF. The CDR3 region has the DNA TGTGCCAGCAGCTCACCGAGGGGGGTGGATACCTCCTACGAGCAGTACTTC.

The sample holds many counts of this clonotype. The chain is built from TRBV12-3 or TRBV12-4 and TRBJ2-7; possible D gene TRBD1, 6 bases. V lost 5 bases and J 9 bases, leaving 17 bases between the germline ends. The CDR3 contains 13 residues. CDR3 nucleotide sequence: TGTGCCAGCAGTCCGCCAGGGGTCCTCTGGCAGTACTTC. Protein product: CASSPPGVLWQYF.

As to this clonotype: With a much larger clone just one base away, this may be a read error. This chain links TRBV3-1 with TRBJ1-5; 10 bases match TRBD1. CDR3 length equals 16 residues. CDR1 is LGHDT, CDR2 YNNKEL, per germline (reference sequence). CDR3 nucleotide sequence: TGTGCCAGCAGCCAATCGGACAGGGGGAGCAATCGGCCCCAGCATTTT. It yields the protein CASSQSDRGSNRPQHF.

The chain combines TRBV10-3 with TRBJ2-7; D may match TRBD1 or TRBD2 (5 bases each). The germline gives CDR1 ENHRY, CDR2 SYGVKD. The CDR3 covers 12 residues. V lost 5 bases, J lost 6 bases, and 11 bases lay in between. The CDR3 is CAISRNGGEQYF. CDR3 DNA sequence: TGTGCCATCAGTCGGAATGGGGGCGAGCAGTACTTC.

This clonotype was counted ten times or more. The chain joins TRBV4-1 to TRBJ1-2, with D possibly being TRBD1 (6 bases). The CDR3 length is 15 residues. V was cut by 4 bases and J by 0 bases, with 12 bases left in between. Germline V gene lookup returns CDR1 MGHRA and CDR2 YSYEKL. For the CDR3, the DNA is TGCGCCAGCAGCCTCCAAGGGGGAGCTAACTATGGCTACACCTTC. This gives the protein CASSLQGGANYGYTF.

The DNA for the CDR3 is TGCAGCGTTGAAGATCGGGGAAAGGGGGGGGGGGTGGACATTCAGTACTTC. Residues: CSVEDRGKGGGVDIQYF. V usage is TRBV29-1 and J usage is TRBJ2-4; tentative D call: TRBD2 (7 bases). Deletions cut 0 bases from V and 8 bases from J, with 23 bases between. Per germline, CDR1 SQVTM and CDR2 ANQGSEA. The CDR3 contains 17 residues.

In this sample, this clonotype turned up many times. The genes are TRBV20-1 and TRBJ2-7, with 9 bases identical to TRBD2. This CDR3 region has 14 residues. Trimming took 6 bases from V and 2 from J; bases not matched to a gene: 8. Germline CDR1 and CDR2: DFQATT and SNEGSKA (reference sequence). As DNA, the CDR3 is TGCAGTGCCAAACCGACTAGCGGTACCTACGAGCAGTACTTC. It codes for CSAKPTSGTYEQYF.

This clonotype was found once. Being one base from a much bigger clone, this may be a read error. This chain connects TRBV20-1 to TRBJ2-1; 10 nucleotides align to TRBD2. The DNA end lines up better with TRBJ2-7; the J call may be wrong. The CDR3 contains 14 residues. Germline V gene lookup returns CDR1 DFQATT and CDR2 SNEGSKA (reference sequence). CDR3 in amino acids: CSASRTSGKGEQYF. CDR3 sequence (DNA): TGCAGTGCTAGTAGAACTAGCGGGAAAGGTGAGCAGTACTTC.